Listed here are 10 T cell receptor beta chains from one sample, sequenced in a study of blood T cells in healthy people across ages. A second about 6 to 12 cycle PCR used barcoded and J-beta primers. TCRdb recomputed calls from the 5' RACE reads with MiXCR, one row per CDR3 protein. Among around 800,000 distinct CDR3 sequences listed, approximately 67% were seen once. The sequencing input was blood. The source is a man aged 30-40 years in good health.

The chain carries TRBV20-1 and TRBJ2-5; 8 bases line up with TRBD2. The CDR3 has 15 amino acids. Per the germline V gene, CDR1 is DFQATT and CDR2 is SNEGSKA (reference sequence). The V segment lost 2 bases and the J segment 2 bases; nucleotides outside the gene matches: 7. The CDR3 nucleotides read TGCAGTGCTAGACATTCGGGGGGGGGTCAAGAGACCCAGTACTTC. It is translated as CSARHSGGGQETQYF.

In regard to this clonotype: A much larger clone differs from this one at a single base, so this may be a read error. This chain links TRBV5-1 with TRBJ2-5; the D gene is possibly TRBD1 (5 bases). CDR3 length equals 15 residues. CDR1 and CDR2 (germline): SGHRS, YFSETQ. The CDR3 protein is CARSSRVFSSLTQYF. CDR3 sequence (DNA): TGCGCCCGCAGCTCCAGGGTTTTTTCGTCATTGACCCAGTACTTC.

This clonotype was recorded a few times. J is TRBJ2-7 and V is TRBV29-1; tentatively, D is TRBD1 (6 bases). Between the trimmed V and J ends, which lost 3 bases and 3 bases, there was a span of 9 bases. Germline lookup yields CDR1 SQVTM and CDR2 ANQGSEA. The CDR3 runs to 12 residues. The CDR3 region is CSVDEGDYEQYF. The CDR3 nucleotides are TGCAGCGTTGATGAGGGGGACTACGAGCAGTACTTC.

This clonotype was counted between two and nine times. J is TRBJ1-2 and V is TRBV9; D uncertain. CDR1 is SGDLS and CDR2 is YYNGEE in the germline V gene. The CDR3 spans 16 residues. V lost 3 bases and J 1 base, leaving 16 bases between the germline ends. The CDR3 DNA reads TGTGCCAGCAGCGGATACAGCCTCCGGGGTAACTATGGCTACACCTTC. Translation gives CASSGYSLRGNYGYTF.

As to this clonotype: This may stem from a read error, because a much larger clone lies one nucleotide away. The gene calls are TRBV29-1 and TRBJ2-2; perhaps TRBD1 as D (6 bases). The CDR3 contains 16 residues. Germline CDR1 reads SQVTM; CDR2 reads ANQGSEA. Here the CDR3 DNA reads TGCAGCGTTCAACACCCCATGGGGGCAGGGGCCGGGGAGCCGTTTTTT. Its protein is CSVQHPMGAGAGEPFF.

This chain joins TRBV27 and TRBJ2-5, with D maybe TRBD2 (5 bases). Gene TRBJ2-7 matches the end of the DNA better, so the J call may be wrong. Per the germline V gene, CDR1 is MNHEY and CDR2 is SMNVEV (reference sequence). The CDR3 is 15 residues long. CDR3 residues: CASMESGVSDYEQYF. In DNA form, the CDR3 reads TGTGCCAGCATGGAGTCCGGGGTATCGGACTACGAGCAGTACTTC.

This clonotype was observed a few times. The CDR3 loop is CASRYGRETQYF. Written as DNA, the CDR3 is TGTGCCAGCAGATACGGCAGGGAGACCCAGTACTTC. The chain joins TRBV11-2 to TRBJ2-5; D is unclear. Between the trimmed V and J ends, which lost 6 bases and 5 bases, there was a span of 10 bases. CDR1 and CDR2 (germline): SGHAT, FQNNGV. This CDR3 has 12 amino acids.

The CDR3 loop is CASSQESANTGELFF. As DNA, the CDR3 is TGCGCCAGCAGCCAAGAATCTGCGAACACCGGGGAGCTGTTTTTT. V is TRBV4-3 and J is TRBJ2-2; no definite D call. From germline, CDR1 is LGHNA and CDR2 YSLEER. This CDR3 comprises 15 residues. Trimming left V 0 bases short and J 0 bases short, with 5 bases between.

J is TRBJ2-5 and V is TRBV5-1; the D is unclear. The CDR3 contains 12 residues. CDR1 is SGHRS and CDR2 is YFSETQ in the germline V gene. V was pared by 1 base and J by 13 bases, with 14 bases between. The CDR3 sequence: CASSLFRETRYF. The CDR3 nucleotides are TGCGCCAGCAGCTTGTTCCGTGAAACGCGGTACTTC.

This clonotype has just a few counts. CDR3 in DNA: TGTGCCAGCCGTTTGGACAGGGATGGAGGTGAGCAGTTCTTC. Translated: CASRLDRDGGEQFF. This chain uses TRBV7-3 with TRBJ2-1; 8 nucleotides match TRBD1. Germline V CDR1 and CDR2: SGHTA, FQGTGA. V lost 8 bases to trimming and J lost 9 bases; unmatched junction nucleotides: 12. This CDR3 spans 14 amino acids.